A single sample is the source of the 8 T cell receptor beta chains below, sequenced in a study of response to subunit inactivated influenza vaccine. TCRdb reanalysed the RT-PCR reads using MiXCR and keeps one entry per CDR3 protein. The sample yields over 150,000 distinct CDR3 sequences, about 10% seen once. This material consisted of CD8+ T cells sorted from PBMCs, taken approximately 25 months after vaccination. The receptors derive from a man in his fifties or sixties who received an inactivated influenza vaccine.

The genes are TRBV27 and TRBJ2-3; TRBD2 matches at 14 bases. V lost 6 bases to trimming and J lost 7 bases; unmatched junction nucleotides: 6. This CDR3 comprises 15 residues. Germline lookup yields CDR1 MNHEY and CDR2 SMNVEV (reference sequence). The CDR3 sequence: CASSPGTSGRYTQYF. As DNA, the CDR3 is TGTGCCAGCAGCCCTGGGACTAGCGGGAGATATACGCAGTATTTT.

This clonotype was seen only a few times. The rearrangement uses TRBV6-5 and TRBJ1-3; the match to TRBD1 covers 7 bases. V lost 2 bases and J lost 2; bases outside the gene matches: 3. The CDR3 loop spans 15 amino acids. Germline CDR1 MNHEY, CDR2 SVGAGI. The CDR3 loop reads CASSYGGTAGNTIYF. The CDR3 DNA reads as TGTGCCAGCAGTTACGGAGGGACAGCTGGAAACACCATATATTTT.

A few counts support this clonotype. CDR3: CASIRTSGSHSYEQYF. As DNA, the CDR3 is TGTGCCAGCATTCGGACTAGCGGGAGCCACTCCTACGAGCAGTACTTC. This sequence joins TRBV12-3 or TRBV12-4 and TRBJ2-7; 13 bases match TRBD2. The V segment lost 7 bases and the J segment 0 bases; nucleotides outside the gene matches: 6. CDR3 length: 16 residues.

The chain links TRBV7-9 to TRBJ2-5, with 8 bases aligning to TRBD2. Trimming removed 8 bases from V and 5 bases from J; junction bases left unmatched: 10. CDR3 length equals 14 residues. CDR1 is SEHNR and CDR2 is FQNEAQ in the germline V gene (reference sequence). For the CDR3, the DNA is TGTGCCAGCGCCCTACGAGCGGGGGTGGAGACCCAGTACTTC. Residues: CASALRAGVETQYF.

This clonotype was found a few times. The V and J genes are TRBV20-1 and TRBJ2-5; the D is unclear. Between the trimmed V and J ends, which lost 1 base and 5 bases, there was a span of 14 bases. The germline V gene encodes CDR1 DFQATT and CDR2 SNEGSKA (reference sequence). This CDR3 comprises 14 residues. The chain's CDR3 is CSARVYHVRETQYF. DNA of the CDR3: TGCAGTGCTAGAGTTTACCACGTGAGGGAGACCCAGTACTTC.

This clonotype was counted at least ten times. V gene TRBV9 combines with J gene TRBJ2-2, with no clear D. Germline V lookup: CDR1 SGDLS, CDR2 YYNGEE. Trimming left V 1 base short and J 3 bases short, with 7 bases between. The CDR3 is 14 residues long. The CDR3 DNA reads TGTGCCAGCAGCGTAAATGGGGACACCGGGGAGCTGTTTTTT. Protein sequence: CASSVNGDTGELFF.

Only a few counts were recorded for this clonotype. The chain joins TRBV5-1 to TRBJ1-1; D uncertain. V lost 0 bases, J lost 3 bases, and 12 bases lay in between. This CDR3 is built from 15 residues. Per germline, CDR1 SGHRS and CDR2 YFSETQ. In DNA, the CDR3 is TGCGCCAGCAGCTTGGCCCTCAGACCTGACACTGAAGCTTTCTTT. This translates into CASSLALRPDTEAFF.

The sample holds a few counts of this clonotype. This chain uses TRBV7-9 with TRBJ1-1; D is unclear. Germline V gene sequence: CDR1 SEHNR, CDR2 FQNEAQ (reference sequence). The CDR3 length is 15 residues. Trimming stripped 4 bases from V and 1 base from J, with 13 bases between. DNA for the CDR3: TGTGCCAGCAGCTCCGTAGGGTGGTCGAACACTGAAGCTTTCTTT. Residues: CASSSVGWSNTEAFF.